This paragraph reports one TCR beta chain. These data belong to a study of blood T cell repertoires in COVID-19. Across the study: The United States, Italy and Spain supplied acute and convalescent COVID-19 samples. T cells, B-cell-depleted T cells, or PBMCs supplied cDNA or gDNA.

V gave up 5 bases and J gave up 1 base; unmatched junction bases: 4. The CDR3 is 15 residues long. Germline lookup yields CDR1 SGHTA and CDR2 FQGNSA. As originally analysed: For nucleated cells, counts were estimated from reference gene primer amplification. Sequencing used immunoSEQ multiplex PCR; TCRdb keeps in-frame clones, though not all of them. That table gives V, J and clone size, and the DNA gave D and trimming. The table has approximately 77,000 clones, roughly three quarters seen once. The J gene is TRBJ2-5, the V gene TRBV7-2; 10 nucleotides agree with TRBD2. The sequenced sample was peripheral blood. This TCR came from a man aged 70 or older with active or convalescent COVID-19. The CDR3 DNA sequence: TGTGCCAGCAGCGCACTAGCGGGGTCCCAAGAGACCCAGTACTTC. This translates into CASSALAGSQETQYF.